These 14 T cell receptor beta chains came from one sample sequenced in a study of CD8 T cells in Susac syndrome (dated by TCRdb to about 2019). Receptor libraries were prepared by the immunoSEQ multiplex PCR assay. RNA was extracted using the RNeasy kit, and roughly 0.5 to 1 ug of the RNA was reverse transcribed with random hexamers. TCRdb ran its own pipeline on the public reads, namely fastp trimming at Q25 and MiXCR clone calling, and kept in-frame beta chains. Rows with one shared CDR3 protein collapse into an entry with the most common genes and DNA. Within this sample are under 200,000 distinct CDR3 sequences, with roughly 95% of them counted one time only. The ten largest clones add up to approximately 0.12% of the sample. The sequenced sample was CD4+ T cells from PBMCs. These receptors came from a human donor with Susac syndrome.

A note on this clonotype: One end of the junction fails to match germline, which may point to a read error. The rearrangement links TRBV20-1 to TRBJ2-1, with 9 bases that match TRBD2. Germline V gene sequence: CDR1 DFQATT, CDR2 SNEGSKA (reference sequence). This CDR3 comprises 16 residues. The CDR3: CSARGLAGSPLHEQFF. CDR3 in DNA: TGCAGTGCCAGAGGGCTAGCGGGGTCACCCCTCCATGAGCAGTTCTTC.

The rearrangement joins TRBV29-1 to TRBJ1-2; D is uncertain. V was shortened by 4 bases and J by 3 bases, with 6 bases between the two germline ends. This CDR3 has 11 residues. CDR1 is SQVTM, CDR2 ANQGSEA, per germline. The CDR3 sequence is CSVVLDYGYTF. The CDR3 DNA follows: TGCAGCGTTGTTCTGGACTATGGCTACACCTTC.

This chain uses TRBV20-1 with TRBJ1-6; 7 bases line up with TRBD1. The germline V gene encodes CDR1 DFQATT and CDR2 SNEGSKA (reference sequence). V trimming: 2 bases; J trimming: 7 bases; junction bases outside the gene matches: 5. The CDR3 spans 14 residues. Here the CDR3 reads CSARKGAQNSPLHF. In nucleotides, the CDR3 is TGCAGTGCTAGAAAGGGGGCGCAGAATTCACCCCTCCACTTT.

This chain uses TRBV6-2 or TRBV6-3 with TRBJ2-1; perhaps TRBD1 as D (6 bases). V lost 7 bases, J lost 7 bases, and 14 bases lay in between. Looked up from germline, CDR1 is MNHEY and CDR2 is SVGEGT. The CDR3 totals 13 residues. The CDR3 sequence: CASNQQGRNEQFF. DNA for the CDR3: TGTGCCAGCAACCAACAGGGAAGGAATGAGCAGTTCTTC.

The chain joins TRBV5-4 to TRBJ2-5; D not certain. CDR1 SGHNT and CDR2 YYREEE come from the germline V gene (reference sequence). V dropped 4 bases and J dropped 1 base, with 14 bases sitting between them. This CDR3 contains 15 residues. The CDR3 reads CASSPGFAPQETQYF. For the CDR3, the DNA is TGTGCCAGCAGCCCGGGTTTTGCCCCCCAAGAGACCCAGTACTTC.

The chain employs TRBV3-1 and TRBJ2-7; TRBD1 matches at 10 bases. The V segment lost 4 bases and the J segment 4 bases; nucleotides outside the gene matches: 7. Germline values: CDR1 LGHDT, CDR2 YNNKEL (reference sequence). The CDR3 covers 15 residues. This CDR3 is CASSPSDRGLYEQYF. For the CDR3, the DNA is TGTGCCAGCAGCCCCTCCGACAGGGGGCTGTACGAGCAGTACTTC.

The rearrangement links TRBV20-1 to TRBJ2-3; 8 bases align to TRBD1. The ends lost 6 bases at V and 3 bases at J; junction bases unmatched: 8. This CDR3 spans 14 amino acids. Germline V gene lookup returns CDR1 DFQATT and CDR2 SNEGSKA (reference sequence). The CDR3 nucleotides are TGCAGTGCGGACCAGGGGGCTGGTACAGATACGCAGTATTTT. This translates into CSADQGAGTDTQYF.

The chain recombines TRBV20-1 with TRBJ1-1; D is perhaps TRBD1 (6 bases). There are 15 residues in the CDR3. Germline V gene sequence: CDR1 DFQATT, CDR2 SNEGSKA (reference sequence). V was trimmed by 4 bases and J by 1 base, leaving 16 bases between them. The CDR3 is CSANSPRGKNTEAFF. The DNA for the CDR3 is TGCAGTGCTAACTCTCCGAGGGGGAAGAACACTGAAGCTTTCTTT.

The CDR3, as DNA: TGTGCCAGCAGTGAATGGACTAGCGGGAGGTGGGATGAGCAGTTCTTC. It is translated as CASSEWTSGRWDEQFF. The rearrangement joins TRBV25-1 to TRBJ2-1; 14 bases are a match to TRBD2. Germline V gene sequence: CDR1 MGHDK, CDR2 SYGVNS. J gave up 8 bases and V 1 base, and 4 bases lay outside the gene matches. This CDR3 has 16 amino acids.

CDR3 in DNA: TGTGCCATCAGTGATAATCCACAAGGGGCGGTTAATTCACCCCTCCACTTT. Translated: CAISDNPQGAVNSPLHF. V usage is TRBV10-3 and J usage is TRBJ1-6, with a possible D match to TRBD1 (5 bases). V was trimmed by 3 bases and J by 6 bases, leaving 18 bases between them. The CDR3 totals 17 residues. The germline gives CDR1 ENHRY, CDR2 SYGVKD.

The rearrangement joins TRBV7-2 to TRBJ2-5; D gene uncertain. Germline V gives CDR1 SGHTA, CDR2 FQGNSA. This CDR3 has 15 residues. V lost 0 bases and J lost 4, with 12 bases in between. CDR3 sequence reads: CASSLASADRETQYF. The CDR3 DNA reads as TGTGCCAGCAGCTTAGCCTCGGCCGATCGAGAGACCCAGTACTTC.

The chain has TRBV28 and TRBJ2-2, with a possible D match to TRBD2 (6 bases). The CDR3 sequence is 14 residues long. V lost 5 bases and J 3 bases, leaving 10 bases between the germline ends. Germline V gives CDR1 MDHEN, CDR2 SYDVKM. The CDR3 region is CASSPWGDTGELFF. CDR3 nucleotide sequence: TGTGCCAGCAGTCCCTGGGGGGACACCGGGGAGCTGTTTTTT.

V gene TRBV7-9 combines with J gene TRBJ1-2; 7 bases line up with TRBD1. The CDR3 totals 13 residues. The V segment lost 5 bases and the J segment 4 bases; nucleotides outside the gene matches: 4. Germline V gene sequence: CDR1 SEHNR, CDR2 FQNEAQ (reference sequence). CDR3 loop: CASSLGGGYGYTF. The CDR3 bases are TGTGCCAGCAGCCTAGGGGGCGGCTATGGCTACACCTTC.

This chain uses TRBV30 with TRBJ2-1; 7 bases match TRBD2. This CDR3 contains 13 residues. From germline, CDR1 is GTSNPN and CDR2 SVGIG (reference sequence). J was trimmed by 8 bases and V by 5 bases; bases with no gene match: 9. The CDR3 DNA follows: TGTGCCTGGGCCGGAGGACTAGTGCATGAGCAGTTCTTC. The encoded protein is CAWAGGLVHEQFF.